Listed here are 5 T cell receptor beta chains from one sample, sequenced in a study of T cells expressing NK-cell markers. TCRdb re-called the 5' RACE reads and shows each CDR3 protein once, DNA omitted. Its table lists about 390,000 distinct CDR3 sequences. The sample comprised blood T cells: a sorted CD56 or NKG2C T cell subset, CD4+ or CD8+ T cells, or bulk PBMC T cells (not recorded which). These TCRs come from a woman aged 45-65 years in good health.

The J gene is TRBJ2-1, the V gene TRBV20-1; TCRdb returns TRBD2, unconfirmable since there is no DNA. CDR3 size: 12 residues. Germline V lookup: CDR1 DFQATT, CDR2 SNEGSKA (reference sequence). This chain's CDR3 is CSAPVLGFEQFF.

The J gene is TRBJ2-1, the V gene TRBV6-1; without DNA, the TCRdb call of TRBD2 cannot be checked. CDR1 is MNHNS, CDR2 SASEGT, per germline. The CDR3 consists of 15 residues. This CDR3 reads CASSAREGGYNEQFF.

The chain combines TRBV5-1 with TRBJ2-1. The CDR3 covers 13 residues. The V gene's germline CDR1 is SGHRS and CDR2 YFSETQ. The CDR3 here is CASSYPGSNEQFF.

This chain uses TRBV21-1 with TRBJ2-7; the D call from TCRdb, TRBD1, cannot be confirmed without DNA. TRBV21-1 corresponds to a pseudogene. The CDR3 spans 15 residues. The CDR3: CASSLDSLASYEQYF.

The CDR3 region is CASSLLPLAEEYNEQFF. V gene TRBV12-3 or TRBV12-4 combines with J gene TRBJ2-1; the D call of TRBD2 rests on TCRdb alone, since no DNA is present to check it. The CDR3 runs 17 residues.